Here is one TCR beta chain with its context. Original processing methods: Using reference gene primer amplification, nucleated cell counts were estimated. Clones were read by immunoSEQ multiplex PCR, and TCRdb kept only the in-frame ones, dropping some. Clone size and V and J calls were adopted from that table, with D and trimming inferred from the DNA. The sample records about 85,000 clones, 84% being singletons. Germline-derived CDR1 and CDR2 are SGDLS and YYNGEE. CDR3 length: 13 residues. Between the trimmed V and J ends, which lost 0 bases and 1 base, there was a span of 4 bases. These data are taken from a study of blood T cell repertoires in COVID-19. Study context: The United States, Italy and Spain were the sources of the acute and convalescent COVID-19 samples. From T cells, B-cell-depleted T cells, or PBMCs came the material, which was cDNA or gDNA.

The sample comprised peripheral blood. The genes are TRBV9 and TRBJ1-1; D unresolved. The sequence was collected from a human donor in a cohort sampled during active COVID-19. CDR3: CASSVDWNTEAFF. DNA of the CDR3: TGTGCCAGCAGCGTAGACTGGAACACTGAAGCTTTCTTT.